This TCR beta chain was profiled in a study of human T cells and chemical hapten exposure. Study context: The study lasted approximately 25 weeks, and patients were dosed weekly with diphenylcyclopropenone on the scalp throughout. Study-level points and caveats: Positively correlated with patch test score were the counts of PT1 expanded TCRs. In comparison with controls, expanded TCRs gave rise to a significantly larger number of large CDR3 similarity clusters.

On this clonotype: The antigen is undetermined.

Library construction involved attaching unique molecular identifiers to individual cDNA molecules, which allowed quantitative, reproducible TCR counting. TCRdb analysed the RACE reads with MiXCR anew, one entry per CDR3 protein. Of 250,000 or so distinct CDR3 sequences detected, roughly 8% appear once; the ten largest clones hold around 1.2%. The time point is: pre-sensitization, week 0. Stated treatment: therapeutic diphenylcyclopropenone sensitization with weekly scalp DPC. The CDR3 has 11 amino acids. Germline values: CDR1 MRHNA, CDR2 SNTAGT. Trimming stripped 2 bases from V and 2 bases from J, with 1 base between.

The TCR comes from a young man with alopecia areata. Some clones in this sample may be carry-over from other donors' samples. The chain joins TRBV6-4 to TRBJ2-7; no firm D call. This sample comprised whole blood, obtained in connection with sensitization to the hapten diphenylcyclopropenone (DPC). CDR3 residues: CASSDTYEQYV. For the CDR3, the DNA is TGTGCCAGCAGTGACACCTACGAGCAGTACGTC.